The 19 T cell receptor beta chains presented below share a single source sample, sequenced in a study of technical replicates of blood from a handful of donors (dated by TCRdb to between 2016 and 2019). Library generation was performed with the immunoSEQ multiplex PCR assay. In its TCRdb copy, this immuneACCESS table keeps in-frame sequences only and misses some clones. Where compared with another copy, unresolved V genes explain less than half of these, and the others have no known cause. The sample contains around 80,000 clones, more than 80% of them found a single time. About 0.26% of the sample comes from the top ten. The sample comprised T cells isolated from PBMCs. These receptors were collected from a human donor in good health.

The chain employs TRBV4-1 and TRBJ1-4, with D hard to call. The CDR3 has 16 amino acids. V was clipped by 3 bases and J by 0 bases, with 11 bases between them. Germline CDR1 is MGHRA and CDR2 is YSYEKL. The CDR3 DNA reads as TGCGCCAGCAGCCAGCACCACACCCCAACTAATGAAAAACTGTTTTTT. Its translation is CASSQHHTPTNEKLFF.

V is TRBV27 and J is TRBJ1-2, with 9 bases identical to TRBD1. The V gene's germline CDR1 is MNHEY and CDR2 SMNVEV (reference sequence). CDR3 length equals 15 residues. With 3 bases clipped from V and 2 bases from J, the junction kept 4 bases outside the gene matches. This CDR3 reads CASSFVGTGNYGYTF. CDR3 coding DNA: TGTGCCAGCAGTTTCGTCGGGACAGGGAACTATGGCTACACCTTC.

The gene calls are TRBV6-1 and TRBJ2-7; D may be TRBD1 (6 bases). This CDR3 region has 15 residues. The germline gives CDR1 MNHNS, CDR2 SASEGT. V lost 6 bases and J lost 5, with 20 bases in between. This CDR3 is CASRDRQVDSDEQYF. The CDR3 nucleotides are TGTGCCAGCAGAGATCGACAGGTTGATTCCGACGAGCAGTACTTC.

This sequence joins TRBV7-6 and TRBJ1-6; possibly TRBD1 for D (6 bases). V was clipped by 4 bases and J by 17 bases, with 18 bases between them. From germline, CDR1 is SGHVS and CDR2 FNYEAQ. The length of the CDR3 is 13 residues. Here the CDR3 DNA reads TGTGCCAGCAGCTCCAGGGGTTCAGGTTTCTTCCACTTT. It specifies CASSSRGSGFFHF.

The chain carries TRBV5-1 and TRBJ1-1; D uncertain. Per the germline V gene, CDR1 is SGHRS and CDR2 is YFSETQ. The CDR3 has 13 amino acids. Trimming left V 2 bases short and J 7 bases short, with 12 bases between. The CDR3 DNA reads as TGCGCCAGCAGCTTCAACGAGCAAAATGAAGCTTTCTTT. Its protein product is CASSFNEQNEAFF.

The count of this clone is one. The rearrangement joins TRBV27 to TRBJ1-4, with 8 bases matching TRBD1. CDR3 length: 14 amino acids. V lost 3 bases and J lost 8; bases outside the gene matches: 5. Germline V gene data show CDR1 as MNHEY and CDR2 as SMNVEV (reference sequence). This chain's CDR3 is CASSFAGGWEKLFF. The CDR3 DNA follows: TGTGCCAGCAGTTTTGCAGGGGGCTGGGAAAAACTGTTTTTT. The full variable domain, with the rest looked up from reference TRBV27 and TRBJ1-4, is EAQVTQNPRYLITVTGKKLTVTCSQNMNHEYMSWYRQDPGLGLRQIYYSMNVEVTDKGDVPEGYKVSRKEKRNFPLILESPSPNQTSLYFCASSFAGGWEKLFFGSGTQLSVL.

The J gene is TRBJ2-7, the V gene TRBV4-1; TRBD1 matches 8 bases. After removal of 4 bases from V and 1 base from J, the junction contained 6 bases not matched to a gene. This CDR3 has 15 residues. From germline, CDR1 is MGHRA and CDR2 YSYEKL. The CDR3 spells CASSLGQGASYEQYF. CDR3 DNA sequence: TGCGCCAGCAGCCTTGGACAGGGAGCTTCCTACGAGCAGTACTTC.

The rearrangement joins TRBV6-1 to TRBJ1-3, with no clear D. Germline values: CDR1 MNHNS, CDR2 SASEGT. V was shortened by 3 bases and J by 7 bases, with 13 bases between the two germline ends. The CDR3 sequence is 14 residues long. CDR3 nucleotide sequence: TGTGCCAGCAGTGATATCGGAGGAGGGAACACCATATATTTT. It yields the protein CASSDIGGGNTIYF.

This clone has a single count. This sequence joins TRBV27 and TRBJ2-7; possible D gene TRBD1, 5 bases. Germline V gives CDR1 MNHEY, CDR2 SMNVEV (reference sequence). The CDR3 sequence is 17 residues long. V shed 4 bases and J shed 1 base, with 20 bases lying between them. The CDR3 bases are TGTGCCAGCAGTTCCTCCATTGGGGCAACGACATCCTACGAGCAGTACTTC. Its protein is CASSSSIGATTSYEQYF.

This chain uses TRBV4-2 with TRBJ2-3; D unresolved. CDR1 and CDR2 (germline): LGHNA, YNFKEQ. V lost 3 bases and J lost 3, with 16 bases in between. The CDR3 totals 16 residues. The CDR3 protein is CASSQRGEVRTDTQYF. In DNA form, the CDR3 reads TGTGCCAGCAGCCAGCGTGGTGAGGTCCGGACAGATACGCAGTATTTT.

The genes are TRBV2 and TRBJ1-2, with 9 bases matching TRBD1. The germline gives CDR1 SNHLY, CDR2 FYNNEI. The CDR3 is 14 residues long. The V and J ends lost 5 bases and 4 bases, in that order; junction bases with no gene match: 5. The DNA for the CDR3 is TGTGCCAGCAGTACCGGGACAGGGACCTATGGCTACACCTTC. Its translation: CASSTGTGTYGYTF. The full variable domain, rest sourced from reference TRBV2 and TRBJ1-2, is EPEVTQTPSHQVTQMGQEVILRCVPISNHLYFYWYRQILGQKVEFLVSFYNNEISEKSEIFDDQFSVERPDGSNFTLKIRSTKLEDSAMYFCASSTGTGTYGYTFGSGTRLTVV.

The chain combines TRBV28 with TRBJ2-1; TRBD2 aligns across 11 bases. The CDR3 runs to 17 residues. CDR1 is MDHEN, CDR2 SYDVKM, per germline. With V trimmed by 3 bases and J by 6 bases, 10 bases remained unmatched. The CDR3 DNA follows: TGTGCCAGCAGTTTCCTCTCATGGACTAGCGGGTCCAATGAGCAGTTCTTC. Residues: CASSFLSWTSGSNEQFF.

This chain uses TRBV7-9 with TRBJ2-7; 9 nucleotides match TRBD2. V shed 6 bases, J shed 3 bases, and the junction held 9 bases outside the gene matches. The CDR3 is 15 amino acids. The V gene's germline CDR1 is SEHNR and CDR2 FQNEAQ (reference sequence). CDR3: CASRGPGTSSYEQYF. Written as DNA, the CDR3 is TGTGCCAGCAGAGGTCCCGGGACTAGCAGCTACGAGCAGTACTTC.

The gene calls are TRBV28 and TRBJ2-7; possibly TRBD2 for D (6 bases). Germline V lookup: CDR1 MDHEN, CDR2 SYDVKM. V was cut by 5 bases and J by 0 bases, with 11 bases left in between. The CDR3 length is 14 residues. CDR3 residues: CASSTGLSSYEQYF. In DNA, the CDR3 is TGTGCCAGCAGTACGGGACTGAGCTCCTACGAGCAGTACTTC.

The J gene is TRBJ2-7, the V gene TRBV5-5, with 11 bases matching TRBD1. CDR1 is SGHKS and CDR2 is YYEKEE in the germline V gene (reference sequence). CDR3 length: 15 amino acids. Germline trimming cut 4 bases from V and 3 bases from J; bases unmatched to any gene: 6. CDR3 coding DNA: TGTGCCAGCAGCCCCGGGACAGGGGGTAACTACGAGCAGTACTTC. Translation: CASSPGTGGNYEQYF.

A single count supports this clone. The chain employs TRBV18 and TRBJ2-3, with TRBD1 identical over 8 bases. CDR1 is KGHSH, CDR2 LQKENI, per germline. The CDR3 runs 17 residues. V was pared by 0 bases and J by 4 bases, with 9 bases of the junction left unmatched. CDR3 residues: CASSPPGRQGPADTQYF. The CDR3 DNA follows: TGTGCCAGCTCACCACCGGGGAGACAGGGGCCGGCAGATACGCAGTATTTT.

The CDR3 DNA is TGTGCCAGCAGGGCAGGCAATCTAGAGACCCAGTACTTC. It specifies CASRAGNLETQYF. This rearrangement joins TRBV5-5 to TRBJ2-5; D is uncertain. The CDR3 totals 13 residues. CDR1 SGHKS and CDR2 YYEKEE come from the germline V gene (reference sequence). V was clipped by 5 bases and J by 4 bases, with 12 bases between them.

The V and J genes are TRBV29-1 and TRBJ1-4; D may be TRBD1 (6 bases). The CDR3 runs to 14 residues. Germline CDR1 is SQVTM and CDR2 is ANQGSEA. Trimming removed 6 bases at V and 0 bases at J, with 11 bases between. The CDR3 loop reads CSVRGNPTNEKLFF. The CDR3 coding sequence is TGCAGCGTGAGGGGGAATCCAACTAATGAAAAACTGTTTTTT.

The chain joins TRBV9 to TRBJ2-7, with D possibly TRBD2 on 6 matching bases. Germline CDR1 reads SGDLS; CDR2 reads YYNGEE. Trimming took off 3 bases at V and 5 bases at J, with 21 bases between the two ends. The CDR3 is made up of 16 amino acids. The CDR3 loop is CASSAYPIRDFDEQYF. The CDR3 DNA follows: TGTGCCAGCAGCGCCTACCCGATTCGGGACTTTGACGAGCAGTACTTC. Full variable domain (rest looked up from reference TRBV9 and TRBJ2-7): DSGVTQTPKHLITATGQRVTLRCSPRSGDLSVYWYQQSLDQGLQFLIQYYNGEERAKGNILERFSAQQFPDLHSELNLSSLELGDSALYFCASSAYPIRDFDEQYFGPGTRLTVT.